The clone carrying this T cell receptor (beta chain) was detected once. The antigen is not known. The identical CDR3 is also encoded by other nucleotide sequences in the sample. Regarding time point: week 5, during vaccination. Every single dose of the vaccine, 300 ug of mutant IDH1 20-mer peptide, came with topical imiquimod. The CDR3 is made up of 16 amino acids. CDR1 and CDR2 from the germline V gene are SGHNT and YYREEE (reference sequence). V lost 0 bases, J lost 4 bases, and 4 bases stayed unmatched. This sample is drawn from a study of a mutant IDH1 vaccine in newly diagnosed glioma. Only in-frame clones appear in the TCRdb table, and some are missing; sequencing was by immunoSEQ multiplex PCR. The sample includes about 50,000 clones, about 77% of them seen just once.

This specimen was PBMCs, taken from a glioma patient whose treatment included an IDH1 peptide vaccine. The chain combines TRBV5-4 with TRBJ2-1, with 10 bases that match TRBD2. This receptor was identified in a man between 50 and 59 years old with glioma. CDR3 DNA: TGTGCCAGCAGCTTGGGAGCTAGCGGGGGTTACAATGAGCAGTTCTTC. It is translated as CASSLGASGGYNEQFF.